This T cell receptor beta chain was sequenced during a study of blood T cell repertoires in COVID-19. Overall study context: Sources were T cells, B-cell-depleted T cells, or PBMCs; the material itself was cDNA or gDNA.

From germline, CDR1 is MNHNY and CDR2 SVGAGI (reference sequence). Deletions cut 5 bases from V and 3 bases from J, with 20 bases between. This CDR3 comprises 17 residues. Source study methods: For nucleated cells, counts were estimated from reference gene primer amplification. Here immunoSEQ multiplex PCR was the method, and the copy in TCRdb shows in-frame clones only, minus some. V and J calls plus clone size are reproduced from that table; the DNA served to infer D and trimming. The profile shows 140,000 or so clones, under 80% of them singletons. The chain uses TRBV6-6 and TRBJ1-5, with D tentatively TRBD1 (5 bases). Sequenced material: peripheral blood. The TCR sequence derives from a man aged 55 to 69 with acute or convalescent COVID-19. CDR3 protein: CASSRLWRGKDNQPQHF. CDR3 nucleotides: TGTGCCAGCAGTCGCTTATGGAGGGGTAAAGACAATCAGCCCCAGCATTTT.